Below, one T cell receptor (beta chain) is given with its context. Its antigen is not known. PCR primers comprised 60 Vbeta and 13 Jbeta primers. Original handling: Later, an analysis found around 80 million unique TCR beta chains, and approximately 10 million of these were shared. Measured with immunoSEQ multiplex PCR; TCRdb has only the in-frame clones, and not every one. The D gene and trimming were derived from the DNA, and the V and J assignments and clone size from that table. This repertoire shows about 160,000 clones, about 71% found once; its top ten account for roughly 1.5%. The CDR3 has 15 amino acids. In germline, CDR1 is SGHTA, CDR2 FQGNSA. The V segment lost 3 bases and the J segment 7 bases; nucleotides outside the gene matches: 8. This record comes from a study of cytomegalovirus exposure and HLA in healthy donors. Study-level points and caveats: The study carried out a later analysis of TCR beta sequences. It associated some 17,000 of them with specific HLA alleles at a false discovery rate of 0.05.

The receptor's source is a man aged 45-65 years in good health and CMV-seronegative. The specimen was PBMCs. The chain uses TRBV7-2 and TRBJ2-2, with 7 bases fitting TRBD1. This CDR3 is CASSFSTGNGGELFF. The DNA for the CDR3 is TGTGCCAGCAGCTTCTCGACAGGGAACGGCGGGGAGCTGTTTTTT.